The next 24 T cell receptor beta chains were all read from a single sample in a study of blood T cells in healthy people across ages. With a J-beta primer mix and a sample-barcoded 5' primer, a second PCR ran 7 to 11 cycles. TCRdb itself ran the 5' RACE reads through MiXCR, one entry per CDR3 protein. The repertoire holds 1.5 million to 2 million distinct CDR3 sequences, with around half as singletons. The sequencing sample was made of blood. Receptors originate from a woman in her thirties or forties in good health.

The chain combines TRBV7-9 with TRBJ1-2; D remains ambiguous. The CDR3 loop spans 10 amino acids. Germline V gene lookup returns CDR1 SEHNR and CDR2 FQNEAQ (reference sequence). Trimming removed 4 bases at V and 10 bases at J, with 7 bases between. DNA for the CDR3: TGTGCCAGCAGCTCTCTGACCTACACCTTC. Its translation: CASSSLTYTF. Full variable domain (outside the CDR3, taken from reference TRBV7-9 and TRBJ1-2): DTGVSQNPRHKITKRGQNVTFRCDPISEHNRLYWYRQTLGQGPEFLTYFQNEAQLEKSRLLSDRFSAERPKGSFSTLEIQRTEQGDSAMYLCASSSLTYTFGSGTRLTVV.

This chain uses TRBV12-3 or TRBV12-4 with TRBJ2-3; D gene uncertain. The CDR3 spans 15 residues. Trimming removed 5 bases at V and 1 base at J, with 13 bases between. The DNA for the CDR3 is TGTGCCAGCAGTCAAGGACGAAGCGGCACAGATACGCAGTATTTT. Encoded protein: CASSQGRSGTDTQYF.

The chain has TRBV6-6 and TRBJ2-6, with D perhaps matching TRBD1 or TRBD2 (6 bases each). CDR1 MNHNY and CDR2 SVGAGI come from the germline V gene (reference sequence). This CDR3 spans 15 amino acids. Trimming removed 6 bases from V and 2 bases from J, with 11 bases in between. The CDR3 coding sequence is TGTGCCAGCAGAAATAGGGGGGCTGGGGCCAACGTCCTGACTTTC. Residues: CASRNRGAGANVLTF.

V is TRBV4-3 and J is TRBJ2-7; D unclear. The V end lost 0 bases, the J end lost 2 bases, and 11 bases lay between the germline ends. The CDR3 runs to 15 residues. In germline, CDR1 is LGHNA, CDR2 YSLEER. Written as DNA, the CDR3 is TGCGCCAGCAGCCAAGATCCACAGAACACCTACGAGCAGTACTTC. This gives the protein CASSQDPQNTYEQYF.

There are a few counts of this clonotype. The genes are TRBV6-5 and TRBJ1-5, with 7 bases matching TRBD1. Germline V CDR1 and CDR2: MNHEY, SVGAGI. The V and J ends lost 5 bases and 4 bases, in that order; junction bases with no gene match: 8. The CDR3 has 15 amino acids. In DNA, the CDR3 is TGTGCCAGCAGTCAAACCGGGACAGCTAATCAGCCCCAGCATTTT. It translates to CASSQTGTANQPQHF.

To note about this clonotype: One junction end does not reproduce the germline sequence, and a read error may be involved. The genes are TRBV7-2 and TRBJ2-4, with D possibly TRBD1 on 5 matching bases. The CDR3 consists of 12 residues. The germline V gene encodes CDR1 SGHTA and CDR2 FQGNSA. The CDR3 region is CASGHSKNVQYF. The CDR3 region has the DNA TGTGCCAGCGGACACAGCAAAAACGTTCAGTACTTC.

The V and J genes are TRBV6-4 and TRBJ2-3; 12 bases map to TRBD1. The trim removed 3 bases at V and 6 bases at J, leaving 1 base unmatched. Germline loops: CDR1 MRHNA, CDR2 SNTAGT. The CDR3 loop spans 14 amino acids. As DNA, the CDR3 is TGTGCCAGCAGTGAGGGACAGGGGGCCGATACGCAGTATTTT. This codes for CASSEGQGADTQYF.

This clonotype occurred a few times. The rearrangement uses TRBV2 and TRBJ2-7; D unclear. The V gene's germline CDR1 is SNHLY and CDR2 FYNNEI. Trimming cost V 4 bases and J 5 bases, with 6 bases left between them. The CDR3 contains 11 residues. CDR3 DNA: TGTGCCAGCAGTGTTCTTAACGAGCAGTACTTC. Its protein is CASSVLNEQYF.

In its sample, this clonotype was seen many times. The V call is TRBV7-9, the J call TRBJ1-4; 7 nucleotides match TRBD1. The CDR3 has 14 amino acids. Per germline, CDR1 SEHNR and CDR2 FQNEAQ (reference sequence). J was trimmed by 3 bases and V by 5 bases; bases with no gene match: 3. In DNA, the CDR3 is TGTGCCAGCAGCCCCGGGACAGCTAATGAAAAACTGTTTTTT. It yields the protein CASSPGTANEKLFF.

The genes are TRBV28 and TRBJ1-2, with TRBD1 matching over 7 bases. The CDR3 consists of 14 residues. From germline, CDR1 is MDHEN and CDR2 SYDVKM. The V and J ends lost 6 bases and 4 bases, in that order; junction bases with no gene match: 8. As DNA, the CDR3 is TGTGCCAGCAGCCGACGGGGACAGTTCTATGGCTACACCTTC. Protein: CASSRRGQFYGYTF.

The chain uses TRBV27 and TRBJ1-6, with TRBD1 identical over 7 bases. V shed 5 bases and J 4 bases; nucleotides not matched to a gene: 5. The CDR3 spans 15 residues. Germline V gene lookup returns CDR1 MNHEY and CDR2 SMNVEV (reference sequence). The CDR3 reads CASSAPTGYNSPLHF. CDR3 DNA: TGTGCCAGCAGTGCTCCGACAGGGTATAATTCACCCCTCCACTTT.

Worth noting for this clonotype: The junction shows a germline mismatch at one end, possibly a read error. DNA for the CDR3: TGCAGTGCCCCTCGGGAGGCGGGGCGGAGGGATACGCAGTGTTTT. It codes for CSAPREAGRRDTQCF. The rearrangement links TRBV20-1 to TRBJ2-3, with 7 bases matching TRBD2. Germline V lookup: CDR1 DFQATT, CDR2 SNEGSKA (reference sequence). This CDR3 contains 15 residues.

This clonotype turned up a few times. The chain employs TRBV28 and TRBJ1-1; possibly TRBD1 for D (6 bases). Germline-derived CDR1 and CDR2 are MDHEN and SYDVKM. Trimming removed 1 base at V and 10 bases at J, with 25 bases between. CDR3 length: 17 residues. This chain's CDR3 is CASSLSNRAGVGRVAFF. Here the CDR3 DNA reads TGTGCCAGCAGTTTATCCAACCGGGCAGGGGTAGGACGGGTAGCTTTCTTT.

CDR3 nucleotide sequence: TGTGCCACCAGCAGAGATCTGCGGGAAGAGACCCAGTACTTC. This encodes CATSRDLREETQYF. J is TRBJ2-5 and V is TRBV15, with D perhaps TRBD2 (5 bases). The CDR3 covers 14 residues. V was clipped by 0 bases and J by 3 bases, with 8 bases between them. Germline V CDR1 and CDR2: LNHNV, YYDKDF (reference sequence).

This chain uses TRBV18 with TRBJ1-2; weak D call: TRBD1 (5 bases). Germline V gives CDR1 KGHSH, CDR2 LQKENI. V lost 6 bases and J lost 0, with 26 bases in between. The CDR3 totals 19 residues. The CDR3 sequence: CASSYDSRQLRKTNYGYTF. In nucleotides, the CDR3 is TGTGCCAGCTCTTACGACAGCCGACAGCTAAGGAAGACTAACTATGGCTACACCTTC. The full variable domain, its missing parts supplied by reference TRBV18 and TRBJ1-2, is NAGVMQNPRHLVRRRGQEARLRCSPMKGHSHVYWYRQLPEEGLKFMVYLQKENIIDESGMPKERFSAEFPKEGPSILRIQQVVRGDSAAYFCASSYDSRQLRKTNYGYTFGSGTRLTVV.

V gene TRBV4-2 combines with J gene TRBJ2-3, with D unclear. V was cut by 4 bases and J by 4 bases, with 9 bases left in between. Germline-derived CDR1 and CDR2 are LGHNA and YNFKEQ. This CDR3 has 13 residues. DNA of the CDR3: TGTGCCAGCAGCCCGGACCCTTCAGATACGCAGTATTTT. Translation: CASSPDPSDTQYF.

This clonotype was detected a few times. This sequence joins TRBV27 and TRBJ2-7; D could derive from TRBD1 or TRBD2 (6 bases each). CDR3 size: 16 residues. V dropped 5 bases and J dropped 1 base, with 18 bases sitting between them. The germline V gene encodes CDR1 MNHEY and CDR2 SMNVEV (reference sequence). CDR3 sequence reads: CASSPYGGVRSYEQYF. The CDR3 DNA reads TGTGCCAGCAGTCCTTACGGGGGCGTGAGGTCCTACGAGCAGTACTTC.

This clonotype has a handful of counts. The V gene is TRBV15, the J gene TRBJ2-5; TRBD1 aligns across 10 bases. The germline CDR1 and CDR2 sequences are LNHNV and YYDKDF (reference sequence). V lost 5 bases and J lost 4; bases outside the gene matches: 7. The CDR3 length is 15 residues. CDR3 sequence (DNA): TGTGCCACCAGCCCAGACAGGGGGCGGGTAGAGACCCAGTACTTC. Amino acids: CATSPDRGRVETQYF.

The chain couples TRBV6-1 to TRBJ2-3; D is possibly TRBD1 (6 bases). CDR1 and CDR2 from the germline V gene are MNHNS and SASEGT. This CDR3 spans 12 amino acids. Trimming removed 10 bases at V and 2 bases at J, with 10 bases between. The CDR3 nucleotides are TGTGCCACCAGGGGTATCACAGATACGCAGTATTTT. It translates to CATRGITDTQYF.

In its sample, this clonotype was seen once. The chain joins TRBV7-2 to TRBJ2-7, with TRBD1 identical over 7 bases. The DNA end favors TRBJ2-5, so the J call may be wrong. Per germline, CDR1 SGHTA and CDR2 FQGNSA. The CDR3 runs to 14 residues. CDR3 bases: TGTGCCAGCAGCGTACCCGAGGGGGCAGAGACCCAGTACTTC. Translation gives CASSVPEGAETQYF.

This clonotype was recorded a few times. V usage is TRBV4-3 and J usage is TRBJ2-7; D tentatively reads TRBD1 or TRBD2 (5 bases each). Germline V gene sequence: CDR1 LGHNA, CDR2 YSLEER. V lost 3 bases and J 0 bases, leaving 12 bases between the germline ends. The CDR3 consists of 15 residues. CDR3 sequence (DNA): TGCGCCAGCAGCCATGGGACGGAGAGCTCCTACGAGCAGTACTTC. As protein: CASSHGTESSYEQYF.

This clonotype was counted a few times. The V gene is TRBV7-6, the J gene TRBJ1-6, with D possibly TRBD1 on 6 matching bases. The CDR3 extends over 15 amino acids. The germline gives CDR1 SGHVS, CDR2 FNYEAQ. The V and J ends lost 1 base and 5 bases respectively, with 9 bases between them. The CDR3 sequence: CASSLEGHNNSPLHF. The CDR3 nucleotides read TGTGCCAGCAGCTTAGAGGGACACAATAATTCACCCCTCCACTTT.

The table lists this clonotype with many counts. The CDR3 here is CASSPGDGYTF. The CDR3 region has the DNA TGCGCCAGCAGCCCCGGGGACGGCTACACCTTC. The rearrangement links TRBV5-1 to TRBJ1-2, with a possible D match to TRBD1 (5 bases). The CDR3 spans 11 residues. Trimming removed 4 bases from V and 8 bases from J, with 9 bases in between. Germline V gene lookup returns CDR1 SGHRS and CDR2 YFSETQ.

The chain is built from TRBV7-9 and TRBJ2-3; D is uncertain. CDR1 and CDR2 from the germline V gene are SEHNR and FQNEAQ (reference sequence). There are 18 residues in the CDR3. V was cut by 1 base and J by 2 bases, with 19 bases left in between. The CDR3 spells CASSLEGSRGRTTDTQYF. The DNA for the CDR3 is TGTGCCAGCAGCTTAGAAGGGTCGCGAGGACGCACCACAGATACGCAGTATTTT. Variable domain in full (rest from reference TRBV7-9 and TRBJ2-3): DTGVSQNPRHKITKRGQNVTFRCDPISEHNRLYWYRQTLGQGPEFLTYFQNEAQLEKSRLLSDRFSAERPKGSFSTLEIQRTEQGDSAMYLCASSLEGSRGRTTDTQYFGPGTRLTVL.